A selection of T cell receptor beta chains follows, all from one sample in a study of Ad26.COV2.S vaccination and SARS-CoV-2 variants. The repertoire was sequenced with immunoSEQ multiplex PCR; TCRdb's copy has only in-frame clones and lacks some. Of hundreds of thousands of clones listed, about 87% are singletons. Specimen: peripheral blood, collected in a trial of Ad26.COV2.S vaccine versus placebo. The origin of the receptors is a person between 18 and 60 years old who received the Ad26.COV2.S COVID-19 vaccine or a placebo. The CDR3 runs from the conserved cysteine through the conserved F or W. A D gene is named only where the DNA matches it firmly. For some rows the clone size is stated as once, few or many, or as a class when expanded; others skip it.

J gene,V gene,clone size,D gene,CDR3 protein,CDR3 DNA
TRBJ2-3,TRBV25-1,NA,NA,CASSFTDTQYF,TGTGCCAGCAGTTTTACAGATACGCAGTATTTT
TRBJ2-7,TRBV2,NA,TRBD2,CASSDWSGTRQYF,TGTGCCAGCAGTGATTGGTCAGGGACTAGGCAGTACTTC
TRBJ2-3,TRBV5-8,NA,TRBD2,CASSFEDSGRADTQYF,TGTGCCAGCAGCTTCGAGGATAGCGGGAGAGCAGATACGCAGTATTTT
TRBJ2-1,TRBV4-3,NA,NA,CASSQDEGGYNEQFF,TGCGCCAGCAGCCAAGATGAGGGGGGATACAATGAGCAGTTCTTC
TRBJ2-3,TRBV6-5,NA,TRBD1,CASGGQVPPDTQYF,TGTGCCAGCGGGGGACAGGTCCCCCCGGATACGCAGTATTTT
TRBJ1-2,TRBV10-3,NA,NA,CAISPNRDFYGYTF,TGTGCCATCAGTCCAAACAGGGATTTCTATGGCTACACCTTC
TRBJ2-7,TRBV30,NA,TRBD1,CAWRGQGVYEQYF,TGTGCCTGGAGGGGACAGGGGGTGTACGAGCAGTACTTC
TRBJ1-1,TRBV18,NA,NA,CASSPPVRDIEAFF,TGTGCCAGCTCACCACCGGTTAGGGACATAGAAGCTTTCTTT
TRBJ2-7,TRBV3-1/TRBV3-2,NA,NA,CASSLQITYEQYF,TGTGCCAGCAGCCTCCAGATAACCTACGAGCAGTACTTC
TRBJ1-1,TRBV18,once,NA,CASSPPVGGRTEAFF,TGTGCCAGCTCACCACCGGTCGGGGGGAGGACTGAAGCTTTCTTT
TRBJ1-1,TRBV11-2,NA,NA,CASTDFRFWDSEAFF,TGTGCCAGCACCGATTTTCGATTTTGGGACTCTGAAGCTTTCTTT
TRBJ2-7,TRBV3-1/TRBV3-2,NA,NA,CASSQDTGRYEQYF,TGTGCCAGCAGCCAAGATACAGGGCGCTACGAGCAGTACTTC
TRBJ2-2,TRBV7-2,NA,TRBD2,CASSFLGLANTGELFF,TGTGCCAGCAGCTTCCTTGGACTAGCGAACACCGGGGAGCTGTTTTTT
TRBJ2-1,TRBV13,NA,TRBD1,CASSPTRQGPYNEQFF,TGTGCCAGCAGCCCAACCCGACAGGGCCCCTACAATGAGCAGTTCTTC
TRBJ2-3,TRBV19,NA,NA,CASSSRPTPTDTQYF,TGTGCCAGTAGTAGCAGACCGACCCCCACAGATACGCAGTATTTT
TRBJ1-1,TRBV4-2,NA,NA,CASSQGILSGMNTEAFF,TGTGCCAGCAGCCAAGGAATCCTGTCGGGGATGAACACTGAAGCTTTCTTT
TRBJ2-2,TRBV28,once,TRBD1,CASSPPGQGMGGELFF,TGTGCCAGCAGTCCGCCGGGACAGGGTATGGGCGGGGAGCTGTTTTTT
TRBJ2-1,TRBV19,NA,TRBD2,CASSAPSGSSYNEQFF,TGTGCCAGTAGTGCCCCTAGCGGGAGCTCCTACAATGAGCAGTTCTTC
TRBJ1-5,TRBV5-4,NA,TRBD1,CASSLDRGNQPQHF,TGTGCCAGCAGCCTAGACAGGGGCAATCAGCCCCAGCATTTT
TRBJ2-3,TRBV5-1,NA,TRBD1,CASSLDRGEDTQYF,TGCGCCAGCAGCTTGGACAGGGGTGAAGATACGCAGTATTTT
TRBJ1-3,TRBV3-1/TRBV3-2,NA,TRBD1,CASSRTLMTGTGSGNTIYF,TGTGCCAGCAGCCGCACGCTAATGACAGGGACCGGCTCTGGAAACACCATATATTTT
TRBJ2-5,TRBV15,NA,NA,CATSARIAGRETQYF,TGTGCCACCAGCGCGAGGATTGCAGGGAGAGAGACCCAGTACTTC
TRBJ1-6,TRBV4-3,NA,NA,CASSRQRNHLAFSYNSPLHF,TGCGCCAGCAGTCGTCAGAGGAATCACCTAGCGTTTTCCTATAATTCACCCCTCCACTTT
TRBJ2-4,TRBV29-1,NA,NA,CSVSQGQGGNIQYF,TGCAGCGTTTCCCAGGGGCAAGGGGGAAACATTCAGTACTTC
TRBJ1-1,TRBV2,NA,NA,CASRGESMNTEAFF,TGTGCCAGCAGGGGGGAGTCCATGAACACTGAAGCTTTCTTT
TRBJ1-3,TRBV18,NA,NA,CASSTRASGNTIYF,TGTGCCAGCTCAACGCGAGCCTCTGGAAACACCATATATTTT
TRBJ1-5,TRBV6-6,NA,NA,CASSYSISGFGRPQHF,TGTGCCAGCAGTTACTCGATCTCGGGTTTTGGGAGGCCCCAGCATTTT
TRBJ1-2,TRBV6-6,NA,NA,CASSPGAVYYGYTF,TGTGCCAGCAGTCCGGGGGCGGTTTACTATGGCTACACCTTC
TRBJ2-2,TRBV19,NA,NA,CASRKSELFF,TGTGCCAGTAGGAAAAGTGAGCTGTTTTTT
TRBJ1-1,TRBV5-1,NA,NA,CASSPGAGDTEAFF,TGCGCCAGCAGCCCTGGAGCCGGGGACACTGAAGCTTTCTTT
TRBJ2-5,TRBV7-7,NA,TRBD2,CASSFHPTSGGVEETQYF,TGTGCTAGCAGCTTCCACCCGACTAGCGGGGGGGTAGAGGAGACCCAGTACTTC
TRBJ1-2,TRBV7-6,NA,NA,CASSPQVTVTNYGYTF,TGTGCCAGCAGCCCCCAAGTGACAGTTACTAACTATGGCTACACCTTC
TRBJ1-1,TRBV5-5,NA,NA,CASSLGLVGTEAFF,TGTGCCAGCAGCTTGGGTTTGGTGGGCACTGAAGCTTTCTTT
TRBJ2-3,TRBV12-1,NA,NA,CASSSRGAGGPGDTQYF,TGTGCCAGCAGCTCCCGTGGAGCGGGAGGTCCTGGGGATACGCAGTATTTT
TRBJ1-5,TRBV18,NA,TRBD1,CASSQRDSNQPQHF,TGTGCCAGCTCACAACGGGACAGTAATCAGCCCCAGCATTTT